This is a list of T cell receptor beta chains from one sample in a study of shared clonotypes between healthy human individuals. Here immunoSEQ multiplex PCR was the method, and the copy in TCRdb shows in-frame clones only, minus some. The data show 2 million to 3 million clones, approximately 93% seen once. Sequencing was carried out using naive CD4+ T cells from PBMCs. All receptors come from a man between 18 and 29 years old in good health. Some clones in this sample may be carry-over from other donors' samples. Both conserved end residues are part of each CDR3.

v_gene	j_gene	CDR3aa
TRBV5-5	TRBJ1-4	CASSPERTGNNEKLFF
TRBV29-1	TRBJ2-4	CSVERGIIQYF
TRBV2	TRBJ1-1	CASSVRQSEWELYSEAFF
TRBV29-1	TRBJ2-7	CSVAASGYEQYF
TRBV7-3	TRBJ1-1	CASSLADSGQKAFF
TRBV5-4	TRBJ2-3	CASSFGLASTDTQYF
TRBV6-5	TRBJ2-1	CASRRAWPGYNEQFF
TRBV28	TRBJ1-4	CASVYRTGNEKLFF
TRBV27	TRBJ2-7	CASSLLLAGGPTYEQYF
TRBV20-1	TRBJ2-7	CSASRAYEQYF
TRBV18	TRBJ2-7	CASSPLASGDFSYEQYF
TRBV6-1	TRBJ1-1	CASSEALLRPGQLEAFF
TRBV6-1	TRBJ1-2	CASSLTGGLSYGYTF
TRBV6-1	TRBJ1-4	CASSEARGRELFF
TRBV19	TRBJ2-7	CASSMSGIHEQYF
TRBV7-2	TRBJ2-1	CASSLFPSGRWYNEQFF
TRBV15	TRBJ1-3	CATSNGQGNTIYF
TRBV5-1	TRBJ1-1	CASSFLRDSTEAFF
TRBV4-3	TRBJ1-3	CASSQDPIGSLSGNTIYF
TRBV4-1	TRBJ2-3	CASSQDRDRYTQYF
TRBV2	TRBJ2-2	CASWGRTNTGELFF
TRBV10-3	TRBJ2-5	CAISEFGGQETQYF
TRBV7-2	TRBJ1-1	CASSLAGGTTEAFF
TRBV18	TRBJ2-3	CASSPRGGGAADTQYF
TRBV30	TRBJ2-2	CAWSQGPGLVPGELFF
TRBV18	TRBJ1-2	CASSGRRDDGYTF
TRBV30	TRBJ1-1	CAWSSTNTDEAFF
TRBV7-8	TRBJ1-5	CASSLATAIQPQHF
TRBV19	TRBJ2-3	CASSATKDTQYF
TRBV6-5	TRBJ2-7	CASGSRALFYEQYF
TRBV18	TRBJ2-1	CASSDELAGGEQFF
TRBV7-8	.	CASSSILAGMSEQYF
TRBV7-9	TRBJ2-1	CASSSTGISYNEQFF
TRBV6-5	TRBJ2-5	CASSGGLAGGETQYF
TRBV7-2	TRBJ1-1	CASSPGDANTEAFF
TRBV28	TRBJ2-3	CASSLGRVADTQYF
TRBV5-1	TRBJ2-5	CASSLGAEGQYF
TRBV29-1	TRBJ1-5	CSVGGGRYQPQHF
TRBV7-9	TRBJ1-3	CASRPARDFNTIYF
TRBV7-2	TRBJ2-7	CASSLSWVSSYEQYF
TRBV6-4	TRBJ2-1	CASSPRNSGGNEQFF
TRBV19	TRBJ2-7	CASRKGTGEGEQYF
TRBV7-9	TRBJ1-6	CASSLGLGDSPLHF
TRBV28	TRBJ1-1	CASSLGTGMAFF
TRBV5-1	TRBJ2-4	CASSLGRGSIQYF
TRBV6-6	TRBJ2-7	CASRRDSPNEQYF
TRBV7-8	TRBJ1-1	CASSLRGDTEAFF
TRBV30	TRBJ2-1	CAWSVSRASSYNEQFF
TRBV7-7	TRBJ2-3	CASSLVGGSTDTQYF
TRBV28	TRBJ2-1	CASSFGTGYIDEQFF
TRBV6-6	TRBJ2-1	CASSYGGEAYNEQFF
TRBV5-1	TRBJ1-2	CASRTGVNYGYTF
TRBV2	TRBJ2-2	CASRDPEISNTGELFF